Listed below are T cell receptor beta chains from one sample, sequenced in a study of beta chain features in type 1 diabetes. Produced via immunoSEQ multiplex PCR; TCRdb's table is partial and in-frame only. This sample has under 500,000 clones, with approximately 31% found just once. Input material: naive CD4+ T cells from blood. These TCRs come from a man aged 18-30 years in good health. The CDR3 runs from the conserved cysteine through the conserved F or W. The order of the fields is J gene, V gene, D gene, clone size, CDR3 protein, CDR3 DNA. The D gene is left open where the match is weak. Rows may omit the clone size; those that give it use once, few, many or a size class.

J: TRBJ1-2
V: TRBV5-1
D: .
size: few
CDR3: CASSPSGANYGYTF
DNA: TGCGCCAGCAGCCCATCAGGGGCGAACTATGGCTACACCTTC

J: TRBJ2-5
V: TRBV7-6
D: .
size: many
CDR3: CASSLAQETQYF
DNA: TGTGCCAGCAGCTTAGCCCAAGAGACCCAGTACTTC

J: TRBJ2-1
V: TRBV28
D: .
size: .
CDR3: CASIAGGSYNEQFF
DNA: TGTGCCAGCATCGCCGGGGGCTCCTACAATGAGCAGTTCTTC

J: TRBJ2-7
V: TRBV18
D: .
size: few
CDR3: CASSPSQGGEQYF
DNA: TGTGCCAGCTCACCCTCACAGGGTGGCGAGCAGTACTTC

J: TRBJ2-7
V: TRBV7-2
D: .
size: .
CDR3: CASSSGNSPYEQYF
DNA: TGTGCCAGCAGCTCCGGCAATAGCCCCTACGAGCAGTACTTC

J: TRBJ2-5
V: TRBV29-1
D: .
size: .
CDR3: CSVGARRETQYF
DNA: TGCAGCGTTGGGGCCAGGCGGGAGACCCAGTACTTC

J: TRBJ2-6
V: TRBV10-3
D: .
size: .
CDR3: CAISDHDGVGANVLTF
DNA: TGTGCCATCAGTGACCACGACGGGGTTGGGGCCAACGTCCTGACTTTC

J: TRBJ2-7
V: TRBV28
D: TRBD1
size: .
CDR3: CASSRDRGYEQYF
DNA: TGTGCCAGCAGCCGGGACAGGGGCTACGAGCAGTACTTC

J: TRBJ2-3
V: TRBV7-6
D: .
size: once
CDR3: CASSLGLGSTDTQYF
DNA: TGTGCCAGCAGCTTAGGCCTAGGGTCCACAGATACGCAGTATTTT

J: TRBJ2-5
V: TRBV27
D: .
size: few
CDR3: CASSWAGVPKETQYF
DNA: TGTGCCAGCAGTTGGGCGGGTGTGCCCAAAGAGACCCAGTACTTC

J: TRBJ2-1
V: TRBV30
D: TRBD2
size: few
CDR3: CAWSRDSGTSGMKREFF
DNA: TGTGCCTGGAGTCGCGACAGTGGGACTAGCGGGATGAAGAGGGAGTTCTTC

J: TRBJ2-5
V: TRBV7-9
D: TRBD2
size: .
CDR3: CASSLDIAGHRYQEAQYF
DNA: TGTGCCAGCAGCTTAGATATAGCGGGACACAGGTATCAAGAGGCCCAGTACTTC

J: TRBJ2-1
V: TRBV9
D: TRBD2
size: once
CDR3: CASSPGTSGSSYNEQFF
DNA: TGTGCCAGCAGCCCCGGGACTAGCGGGAGCTCCTACAATGAGCAGTTCTTC

J: TRBJ2-1
V: TRBV11-1
D: .
size: few
CDR3: CASSYRRGNSYNEQFF
DNA: TGTGCCAGCAGCTACAGAAGGGGAAATAGCTACAATGAGCAGTTCTTC

J: TRBJ1-2
V: TRBV7-9
D: .
size: .
CDR3: CASSETGLTPF
DNA: TGTGCCAGCAGCGAGACAGGTCTTACACCCTTC

J: TRBJ1-2
V: TRBV4-2
D: TRBD1
size: once
CDR3: CASSHNRGGYGYTF
DNA: TGTGCCAGCAGCCATAACAGGGGCGGTTATGGCTACACCTTC

J: TRBJ1-4
V: TRBV7-6
D: .
size: few
CDR3: CASSLTIQGPAGEKLFF
DNA: TGTGCCAGCAGCTTAACCATACAGGGCCCAGCGGGTGAAAAACTGTTTTTT

J: TRBJ2-1
V: TRBV29-1
D: TRBD2
size: few
CDR3: CSVGQASGRVYNEQFF
DNA: TGCAGCGTTGGCCAAGCTAGCGGGAGGGTATACAATGAGCAGTTCTTC

J: TRBJ1-1
V: TRBV9
D: .
size: .
CDR3: CASSRLAANTEAFF
DNA: TGTGCCAGCAGCCGCCTCGCCGCGAACACTGAAGCTTTCTTT

J: TRBJ2-1
V: TRBV9
D: TRBD1
size: few
CDR3: CASSSKGALSYNEQFF
DNA: TGTGCCAGCAGCTCAAAGGGGGCGCTCTCCTACAATGAGCAGTTCTTC

J: TRBJ1-5
V: TRBV30
D: .
size: .
CDR3: CAWNTGNSGNQPQHF
DNA: TGTGCCTGGAACACAGGGAATTCTGGCAATCAGCCCCAGCATTTT

J: TRBJ1-5
V: TRBV30
D: .
size: .
CDR3: CAWSTPGTGQEPQHF
DNA: TGTGCCTGGAGTACCCCCGGGACGGGCCAGGAGCCCCAGCATTTT

J: TRBJ1-1
V: TRBV30
D: .
size: few
CDR3: CAWSVRGGGNTEAFF
DNA: TGTGCCTGGAGTGTACGTGGAGGGGGGAACACTGAAGCTTTCTTT

J: TRBJ2-1
V: TRBV18
D: .
size: few
CDR3: CASSPVRTSYNEQFF
DNA: TGTGCCAGCTCACCTGTCCGGACTTCATACAATGAGCAGTTCTTC